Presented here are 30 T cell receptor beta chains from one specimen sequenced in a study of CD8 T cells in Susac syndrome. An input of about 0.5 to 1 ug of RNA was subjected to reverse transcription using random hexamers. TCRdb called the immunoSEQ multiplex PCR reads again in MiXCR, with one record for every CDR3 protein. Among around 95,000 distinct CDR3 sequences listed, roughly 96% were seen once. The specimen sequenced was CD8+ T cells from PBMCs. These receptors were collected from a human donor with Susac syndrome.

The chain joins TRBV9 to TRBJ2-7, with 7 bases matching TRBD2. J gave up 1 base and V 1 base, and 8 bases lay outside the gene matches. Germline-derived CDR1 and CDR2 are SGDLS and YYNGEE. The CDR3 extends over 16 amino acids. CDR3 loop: CASSVFSPAGSYEQYF. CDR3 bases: TGTGCCAGCAGCGTATTTTCCCCAGCGGGATCCTACGAGCAGTACTTC.

CDR3 region: CASSSGERNEQFF. In DNA, the CDR3 is TGTGCCAGCAGTTCGGGGGAAAGGAATGAGCAGTTCTTC. The chain carries TRBV7-3 and TRBJ2-1; a possible D gene is TRBD2 (6 bases). CDR1 and CDR2 (germline): SGHTA, FQGTGA. The V and J ends lost 6 bases and 7 bases respectively, with 13 bases between them. This CDR3 is built from 13 residues.

Written as DNA, the CDR3 is TGTGCCAGCAGCTTATCGGATCCTACCGAAGGGTACCAAGAGACCCAGTACTTC. The encoded protein is CASSLSDPTEGYQETQYF. The chain links TRBV7-7 to TRBJ2-5; no definite D call. CDR1 is SSHAT and CDR2 is FNYEAQ in the germline V gene (reference sequence). Trimming removed 2 bases from V and 0 bases from J, with 19 bases in between. The CDR3 contains 18 residues.

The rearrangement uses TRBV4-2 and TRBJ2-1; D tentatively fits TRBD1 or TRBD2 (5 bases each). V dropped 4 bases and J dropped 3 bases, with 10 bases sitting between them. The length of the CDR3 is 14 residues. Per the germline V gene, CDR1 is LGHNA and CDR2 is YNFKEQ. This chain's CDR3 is CASSRGTDYNEQFF. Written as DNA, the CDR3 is TGTGCCAGCAGCCGTGGGACCGACTACAATGAGCAGTTCTTC.

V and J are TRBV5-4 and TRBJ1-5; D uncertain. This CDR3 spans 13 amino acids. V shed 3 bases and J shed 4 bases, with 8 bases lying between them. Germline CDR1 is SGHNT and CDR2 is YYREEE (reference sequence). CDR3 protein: CASSSDPNQPQHF. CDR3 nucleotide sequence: TGTGCCAGCAGCTCTGACCCAAATCAGCCCCAGCATTTT. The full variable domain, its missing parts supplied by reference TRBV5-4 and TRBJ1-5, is ETGVTQSPTHLIKTRGQQVTLRCSSQSGHNTVSWYQQALGQGPQFIFQYYREEENGRGNFPPRFSGLQFPNYSSELNVNALELDDSALYLCASSSDPNQPQHFGDGTRLSIL.

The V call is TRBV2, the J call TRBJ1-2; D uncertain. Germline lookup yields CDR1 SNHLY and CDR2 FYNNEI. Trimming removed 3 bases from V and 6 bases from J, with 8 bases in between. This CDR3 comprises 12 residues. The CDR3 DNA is TGTGCCAGCAGTGAGGGTGGGGATGGCTACACCTTC. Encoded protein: CASSEGGDGYTF.

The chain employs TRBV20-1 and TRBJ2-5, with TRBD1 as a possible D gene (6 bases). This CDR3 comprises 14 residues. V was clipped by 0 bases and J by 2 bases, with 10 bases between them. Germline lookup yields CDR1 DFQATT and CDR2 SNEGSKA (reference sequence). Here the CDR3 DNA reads TGCAGTGCTAGAGAGCCGGACAGTCAAGAGACCCAGTACTTC. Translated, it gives CSAREPDSQETQYF.

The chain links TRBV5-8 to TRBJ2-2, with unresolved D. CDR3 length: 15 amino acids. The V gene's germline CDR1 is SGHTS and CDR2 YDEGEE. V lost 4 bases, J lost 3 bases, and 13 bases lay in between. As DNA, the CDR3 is TGTGCCAGCAGCCCTACGTTACCCCACACCGGGGAGCTGTTTTTT. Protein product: CASSPTLPHTGELFF. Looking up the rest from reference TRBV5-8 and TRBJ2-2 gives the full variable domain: EAGVTQSPTHLIKTRGQQATLRCSPISGHTSVYWYQQALGLGLQFLLWYDEGEERNRGNFPPRFSGRQFPNYSSELNVNALELEDSALYLCASSPTLPHTGELFFGEGSRLTVL.

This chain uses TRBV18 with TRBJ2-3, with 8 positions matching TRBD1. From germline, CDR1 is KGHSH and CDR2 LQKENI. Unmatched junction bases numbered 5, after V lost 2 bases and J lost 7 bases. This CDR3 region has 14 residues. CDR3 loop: CASSPGQGLNTQYF. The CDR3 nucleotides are TGTGCCAGCTCACCAGGACAGGGTTTGAATACGCAGTATTTT.

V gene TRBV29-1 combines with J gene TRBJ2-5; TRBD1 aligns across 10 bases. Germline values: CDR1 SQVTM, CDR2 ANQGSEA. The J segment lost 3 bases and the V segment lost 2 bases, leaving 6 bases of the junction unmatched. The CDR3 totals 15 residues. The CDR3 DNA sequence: TGCAGCGTTGAAAGAACCGGGACAGGGGAAGAGACCCAGTACTTC. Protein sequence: CSVERTGTGEETQYF.

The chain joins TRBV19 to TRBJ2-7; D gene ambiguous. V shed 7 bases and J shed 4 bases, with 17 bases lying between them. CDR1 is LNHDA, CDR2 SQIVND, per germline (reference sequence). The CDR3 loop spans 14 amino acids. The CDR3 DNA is TGTGCCAGTACCGCGGCCGAGGTGGGATACGAGCAGTACTTC. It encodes CASTAAEVGYEQYF.

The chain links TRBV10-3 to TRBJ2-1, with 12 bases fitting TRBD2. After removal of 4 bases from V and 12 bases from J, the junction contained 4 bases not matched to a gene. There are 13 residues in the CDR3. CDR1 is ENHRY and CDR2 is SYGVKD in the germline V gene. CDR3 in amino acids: CAISGTSGDVQFF. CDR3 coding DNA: TGTGCCATCAGTGGGACTAGCGGGGATGTGCAGTTCTTC.

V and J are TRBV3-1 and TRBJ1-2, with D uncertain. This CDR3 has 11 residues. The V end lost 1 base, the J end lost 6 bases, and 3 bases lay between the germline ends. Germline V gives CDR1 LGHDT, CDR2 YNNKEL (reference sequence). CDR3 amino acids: CASSQVDGYTF. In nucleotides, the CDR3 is TGTGCCAGCAGCCAAGTGGATGGCTACACCTTC.

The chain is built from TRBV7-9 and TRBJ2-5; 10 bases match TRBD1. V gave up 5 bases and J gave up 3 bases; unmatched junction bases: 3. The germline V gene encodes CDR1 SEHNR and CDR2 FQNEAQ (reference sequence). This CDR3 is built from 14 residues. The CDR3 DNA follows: TGTGCCAGCAGCCCTGGGACAGGGGAAGAGACCCAGTACTTC. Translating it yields CASSPGTGEETQYF.

The CDR3 DNA reads as TGTGCCAGCAGGAAGACTGGGGAACGTGAGCAGTTCTTC. It is translated as CASRKTGEREQFF. The rearrangement links TRBV3-1 to TRBJ2-1, with D unclear. The CDR3 has 13 amino acids. Germline lookup yields CDR1 LGHDT and CDR2 YNNKEL (reference sequence). The V end was cut by 6 bases, the J end by 9 bases, with 15 bases between.

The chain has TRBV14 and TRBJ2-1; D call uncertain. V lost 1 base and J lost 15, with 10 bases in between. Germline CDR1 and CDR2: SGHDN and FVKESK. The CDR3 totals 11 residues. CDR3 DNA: TGTGCCAGCAGCCAAGGAGTCCGGCTGTTCTTC. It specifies CASSQGVRLFF.

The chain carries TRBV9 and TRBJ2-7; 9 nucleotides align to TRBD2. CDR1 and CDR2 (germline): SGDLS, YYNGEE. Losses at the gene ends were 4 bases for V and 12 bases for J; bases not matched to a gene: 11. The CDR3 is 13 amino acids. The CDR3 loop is CASSSMGTSRLYF. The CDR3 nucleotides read TGTGCCAGCAGCTCCATGGGGACTAGCCGTCTGTACTTC. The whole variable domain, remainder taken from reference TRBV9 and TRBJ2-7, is DSGVTQTPKHLITATGQRVTLRCSPRSGDLSVYWYQQSLDQGLQFLIQYYNGEERAKGNILERFSAQQFPDLHSELNLSSLELGDSALYFCASSSMGTSRLYFGPGTRLTVT.

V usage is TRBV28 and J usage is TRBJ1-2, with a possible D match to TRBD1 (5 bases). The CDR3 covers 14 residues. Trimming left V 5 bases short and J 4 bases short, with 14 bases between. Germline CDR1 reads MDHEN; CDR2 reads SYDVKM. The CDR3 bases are TGTGCCAGCAGTCAGACAGCAAAGTTCTATGGCTACACCTTC. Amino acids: CASSQTAKFYGYTF.

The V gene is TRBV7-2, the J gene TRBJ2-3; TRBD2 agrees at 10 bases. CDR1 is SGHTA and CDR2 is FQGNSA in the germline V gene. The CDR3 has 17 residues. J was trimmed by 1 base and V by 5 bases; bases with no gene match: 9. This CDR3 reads CASSPTLAGEGTDTQYF. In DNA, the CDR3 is TGTGCCAGCAGCCCTACCCTAGCGGGAGAGGGCACAGATACGCAGTATTTT.

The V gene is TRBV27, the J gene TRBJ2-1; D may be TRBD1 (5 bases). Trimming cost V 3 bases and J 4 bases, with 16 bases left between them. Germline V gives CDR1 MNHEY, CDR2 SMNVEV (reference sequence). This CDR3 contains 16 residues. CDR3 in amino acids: CASSLFIGVAYNEQFF. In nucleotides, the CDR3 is TGTGCCAGCAGTTTGTTTATAGGGGTCGCTTACAATGAGCAGTTCTTC.

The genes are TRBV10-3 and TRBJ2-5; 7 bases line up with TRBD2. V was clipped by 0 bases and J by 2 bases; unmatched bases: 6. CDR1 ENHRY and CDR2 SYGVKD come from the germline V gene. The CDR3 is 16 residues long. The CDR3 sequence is CAISESVGRTQETQYF. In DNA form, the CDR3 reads TGTGCCATCAGTGAGTCAGTCGGGAGGACACAAGAGACCCAGTACTTC.

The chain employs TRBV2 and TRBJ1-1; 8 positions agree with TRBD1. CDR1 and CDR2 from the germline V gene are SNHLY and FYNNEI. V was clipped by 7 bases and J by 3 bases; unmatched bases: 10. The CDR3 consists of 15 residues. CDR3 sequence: CASTATGDGDTEAFF. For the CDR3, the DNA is TGTGCCAGCACCGCGACAGGGGACGGGGACACTGAAGCTTTCTTT.

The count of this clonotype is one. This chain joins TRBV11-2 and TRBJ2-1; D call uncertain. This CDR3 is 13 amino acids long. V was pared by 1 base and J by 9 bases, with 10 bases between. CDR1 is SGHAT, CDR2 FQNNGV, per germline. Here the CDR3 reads CASSLASELEQFF. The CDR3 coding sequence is TGTGCCAGCAGCTTAGCTTCAGAACTTGAGCAGTTCTTC.

CDR3 in amino acids: CATSDYRPGELFF. For the CDR3, the DNA is TGTGCCACCAGTGATTATAGGCCCGGGGAGCTGTTTTTT. This chain connects TRBV24-1 to TRBJ2-2; the D is unclear. The ends were cut back, 2 bases at V and 6 bases at J, with 6 bases in the middle. This CDR3 is built from 13 residues. Germline V gene lookup returns CDR1 KGHDR and CDR2 SFDVKD.

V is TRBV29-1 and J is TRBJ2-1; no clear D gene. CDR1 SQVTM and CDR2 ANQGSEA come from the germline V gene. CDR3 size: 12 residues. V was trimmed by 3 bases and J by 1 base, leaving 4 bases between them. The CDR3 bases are TGCAGCGTTGACAGGTCCTACAATGAGCAGTTCTTC. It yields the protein CSVDRSYNEQFF.

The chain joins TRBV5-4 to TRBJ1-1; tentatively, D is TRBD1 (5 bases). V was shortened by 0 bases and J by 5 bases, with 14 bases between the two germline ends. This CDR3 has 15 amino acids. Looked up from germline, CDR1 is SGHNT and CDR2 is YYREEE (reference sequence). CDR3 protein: CASSLDIDRLTEAFF. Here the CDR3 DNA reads TGTGCCAGCAGCTTGGATATCGACAGATTGACTGAAGCTTTCTTT.

The CDR3 region is CSAASGRADGEQFF. The CDR3 DNA sequence: TGCAGTGCTGCTAGCGGGAGGGCCGATGGTGAGCAGTTCTTC. The V gene is TRBV20-1, the J gene TRBJ2-1, with TRBD2 identical over 12 bases. Trimming at V came to 5 bases and at J to 9 bases, leaving 8 bases not matched to a gene. Germline V lookup: CDR1 DFQATT, CDR2 SNEGSKA (reference sequence). This CDR3 is built from 14 residues.

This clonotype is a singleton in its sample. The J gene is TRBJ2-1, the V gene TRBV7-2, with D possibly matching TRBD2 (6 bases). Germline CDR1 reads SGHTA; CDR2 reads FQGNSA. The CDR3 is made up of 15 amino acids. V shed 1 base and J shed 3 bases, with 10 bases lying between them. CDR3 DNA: TGTGCCAGCAGCTTAGGCGGGATCGGCTACAATGAGCAGTTCTTC. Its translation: CASSLGGIGYNEQFF. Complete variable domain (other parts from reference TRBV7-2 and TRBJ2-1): GAGVSQSPSNKVTEKGKDVELRCDPISGHTALYWYRQSLGQGLEFLIYFQGNSAPDKSGLPSDRFSAERTGGSVSTLTIQRTQQEDSAVYLCASSLGGIGYNEQFFGPGTRLTVL.

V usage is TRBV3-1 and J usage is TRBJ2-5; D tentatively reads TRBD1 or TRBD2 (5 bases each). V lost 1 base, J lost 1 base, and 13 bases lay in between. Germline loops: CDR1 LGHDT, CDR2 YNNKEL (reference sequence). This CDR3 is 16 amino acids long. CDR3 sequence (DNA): TGTGCCAGCAGCCAAGGAGGGGCGACGGGCCAAGAGACCCAGTACTTC. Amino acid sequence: CASSQGGATGQETQYF.

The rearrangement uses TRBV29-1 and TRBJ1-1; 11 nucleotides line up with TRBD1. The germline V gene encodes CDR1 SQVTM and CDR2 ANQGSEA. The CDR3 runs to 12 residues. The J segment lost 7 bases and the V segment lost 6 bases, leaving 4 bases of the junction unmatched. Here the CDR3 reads CSVGQGAGEAFF. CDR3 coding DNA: TGCAGCGTAGGACAGGGGGCGGGTGAAGCTTTCTTT.